This entry lists 32 T cell receptor beta chains sequenced from one sample in a study of blood T cell repertoires in COVID-19. The data were produced by immunoSEQ multiplex PCR, yet TCRdb's version contains in-frame clones alone and is incomplete. The data show approximately 200,000 clones, more than 70% seen once. The source material was PBMCs or T cells enriched from blood (not recorded which). The receptors derive from a woman aged 25-40 years who had recovered from COVID-19.

The V and J genes are TRBV7-9 and TRBJ2-2; TRBD2 agrees at 10 bases. This CDR3 spans 16 amino acids. The J segment lost 6 bases and the V segment lost 1 base, leaving 5 bases of the junction unmatched. Per germline, CDR1 SEHNR and CDR2 FQNEAQ (reference sequence). Written as DNA, the CDR3 is TGTGCCAGCAGCTTAGTCAGTCTAGCGGGAGCCGGGGAGCTGTTTTTT. It translates to CASSLVSLAGAGELFF.

The sample holds a few counts of this clone. CDR3 DNA sequence: TGTGCCAGCCGGGACAGGAGCGGGGAGACCCAGTACTTC. This translates into CASRDRSGETQYF. The chain carries TRBV5-4 and TRBJ2-5; 8 bases agree with TRBD1. CDR1 is SGHNT and CDR2 is YYREEE in the germline V gene (reference sequence). J lost 5 bases, V lost 7 bases, and 7 bases had no gene match. This CDR3 has 13 amino acids.

This clone has just a few counts. V usage is TRBV24-1 and J usage is TRBJ2-2, with D possibly being TRBD1 (5 bases). The V gene lost 0 bases and the J gene lost 1 base, with 8 bases spanning the gap. CDR3 length: 16 residues. Germline V lookup: CDR1 KGHDR, CDR2 SFDVKD. CDR3 nucleotide sequence: TGTGCCACCAGTGATTTGCCCGGACAGAACACCGGGGAGCTGTTTTTT. It translates to CATSDLPGQNTGELFF.

This clone was recorded once. The J gene is TRBJ1-1, the V gene TRBV29-1; D possibly corresponds to TRBD1 (5 bases). This CDR3 is 18 amino acids long. Trimming pared 4 bases from V and 0 bases from J, leaving 24 bases between. Germline lookup yields CDR1 SQVTM and CDR2 ANQGSEA. The CDR3 loop reads CSVVAHLDISFMNTEAFF. DNA for the CDR3: TGCAGCGTTGTAGCCCACCTGGACATTTCCTTCATGAACACTGAAGCTTTCTTT.

The rearrangement joins TRBV28 to TRBJ2-7; 14 bases line up with TRBD2. After removal of 6 bases from V and 4 bases from J, the junction contained 11 bases not matched to a gene. This CDR3 is 17 amino acids long. Germline-derived CDR1 and CDR2 are MDHEN and SYDVKM. CDR3 residues: CASRGSKGLAGEYEQYF. Written as DNA, the CDR3 is TGTGCCAGCAGGGGGAGCAAGGGACTAGCGGGAGAGTACGAGCAGTACTTC. Full variable domain (remainder filled in from reference TRBV28 and TRBJ2-7): DVKVTQSSRYLVKRTGEKVFLECVQDMDHENMFWYRQDPGLGLRLIYFSYDVKMKEKGDIPEGYSVSREKKERFSLILESASTNQTSMYLCASRGSKGLAGEYEQYFGPGTRLTVT.

The rearrangement uses TRBV7-2 and TRBJ1-1; the match to TRBD1 covers 9 bases. CDR3 length equals 16 residues. Germline CDR1 and CDR2: SGHTA and FQGNSA. Trimming removed 5 bases from V and 4 bases from J; junction bases left unmatched: 11. This CDR3 reads CASSNDRDREFTEAFF. The CDR3 DNA reads TGTGCCAGCAGCAACGACCGGGACAGGGAATTCACTGAAGCTTTCTTT.

The chain combines TRBV27 with TRBJ2-7, with 10 bases fitting TRBD2. This CDR3 is 13 amino acids long. The V gene end was trimmed by 2 bases and the J gene end by 7 bases; junction bases not matched to a gene: 2. Germline V gene sequence: CDR1 MNHEY, CDR2 SMNVEV (reference sequence). In nucleotides, the CDR3 is TGTGCCAGCAGTTTAAGCGGGAGGGATGAGCAGTACTTC. It is translated as CASSLSGRDEQYF.

The chain couples TRBV28 to TRBJ1-3; D is undetermined. The CDR3 covers 14 residues. V was trimmed by 7 bases and J by 4 bases, leaving 14 bases between them. From germline, CDR1 is MDHEN and CDR2 SYDVKM. CDR3 DNA sequence: TGTGCCAGCATACCTAATATCAGGGGAAACACCATATATTTT. Its translation: CASIPNIRGNTIYF.

The chain carries TRBV27 and TRBJ1-3, with D tentatively TRBD1 (6 bases). The germline V gene has CDR1 MNHEY and CDR2 SMNVEV (reference sequence). The CDR3 totals 19 residues. Trimming took 5 bases from V and 8 from J, leaving 31 bases between them. The CDR3 protein is CASSPSVSWEGGRAHTIYF. The CDR3 DNA reads as TGTGCCAGCAGTCCCTCCGTTTCATGGGAAGGGGGTCGAGCGCACACCATATATTTT.

The CDR3 reads CAWSAGSNHEQFF. In nucleotides, the CDR3 is TGTGCCTGGAGTGCTGGTAGCAACCATGAGCAGTTCTTC. V usage is TRBV30 and J usage is TRBJ2-1, with D unclear. Deletions cut 1 base from V and 8 bases from J, with 12 bases between. CDR3 size: 13 residues. Germline V gives CDR1 GTSNPN, CDR2 SVGIG (reference sequence).

The chain uses TRBV7-2 and TRBJ1-2, with D tentatively TRBD1 (5 bases). Trimming took 1 base from V and 5 from J, leaving 11 bases between them. The CDR3 consists of 14 residues. Per the germline V gene, CDR1 is SGHTA and CDR2 is FQGNSA. CDR3 bases: TGTGCCAGCAGCTTAGAGTCAGGGCGTTATGGCTACACCTTC. Translation: CASSLESGRYGYTF.

The chain uses TRBV27 and TRBJ1-1; D ambiguous. The CDR3 spans 14 residues. V lost 0 bases, J lost 0 bases, and 5 bases lay in between. Per the germline V gene, CDR1 is MNHEY and CDR2 is SMNVEV (reference sequence). The CDR3 DNA reads as TGTGCCAGCAGTTTATCGAGCGTGAACACTGAAGCTTTCTTT. It is translated as CASSLSSVNTEAFF.

The rearrangement joins TRBV7-2 to TRBJ2-5; 7 nucleotides line up with TRBD1. J was trimmed by 6 bases and V by 1 base; bases with no gene match: 5. This CDR3 contains 14 residues. Per germline, CDR1 SGHTA and CDR2 FQGNSA. Written as DNA, the CDR3 is TGTGCCAGCAGCTTAGGACAGGGTTGGAAGACCCAGTACTTC. As protein: CASSLGQGWKTQYF.

This clone has just one count. The chain has TRBV29-1 and TRBJ2-7; the D gene is possibly TRBD1 (5 bases). Per the germline V gene, CDR1 is SQVTM and CDR2 is ANQGSEA. The CDR3 is 13 residues long. Trimming took 1 base from V and 3 from J, leaving 10 bases between them. In DNA, the CDR3 is TGCAGCGTTGAAGGGCAGGGCAACTACGAGCAGTACTTC. Its protein product is CSVEGQGNYEQYF.

V is TRBV29-1 and J is TRBJ2-7, with D perhaps matching TRBD2 (5 bases). V was pared by 4 bases and J by 4 bases, with 11 bases between. The CDR3 consists of 12 residues. Looked up from germline, CDR1 is SQVTM and CDR2 is ANQGSEA. The CDR3 sequence: CSVGPGLYEQYF. CDR3 in DNA: TGCAGCGTTGGCCCGGGATTGTACGAGCAGTACTTC.

The genes are TRBV19 and TRBJ1-5, with TRBD1 identical over 12 bases. Germline CDR1 is LNHDA and CDR2 is SQIVND (reference sequence). This CDR3 has 15 amino acids. The junction had 5 bases not matched to a gene; V was cut back by 5 bases and J by 6 bases. The CDR3 is CASSLGTGGTQPQHF. The DNA for the CDR3 is TGTGCCAGTAGTCTCGGGACAGGGGGCACTCAGCCCCAGCATTTT.

CDR3 sequence (DNA): TGTGCCAGCAGTGAAGCGGTAACAGTGAACACTGAAGCTTTCTTT. As protein: CASSEAVTVNTEAFF. The chain joins TRBV6-1 to TRBJ1-1; D is unclear. The CDR3 contains 15 residues. Germline V CDR1 and CDR2: MNHNS, SASEGT. With 0 bases removed from V and 0 bases from J, the gap between germline ends came to 8 bases.

V gene TRBV29-1 combines with J gene TRBJ2-7, with D perhaps TRBD1 (6 bases). The V gene's germline CDR1 is SQVTM and CDR2 ANQGSEA. Trimming pared 2 bases from V and 7 bases from J, leaving 18 bases between. The CDR3 sequence is 14 residues long. The chain's CDR3 is CSVEIGRGMGEQYF. The CDR3 coding sequence is TGCAGCGTTGAAATAGGCAGGGGTATGGGTGAGCAGTACTTC.

The chain is built from TRBV3-1 (or the pseudogene TRBV3-2) and TRBJ2-7; 10 nucleotides align to TRBD2. CDR1 LGHDT and CDR2 YNNKEL come from the germline V gene (reference sequence). The CDR3 is 14 amino acids. J lost 4 bases, V lost 4 bases, and 4 bases had no gene match. The CDR3 sequence is CASSPRTSGYEQYF. CDR3 sequence (DNA): TGTGCCAGCAGCCCAAGGACTAGCGGATACGAGCAGTACTTC.

The V and J genes are TRBV5-1 and TRBJ2-2; tentatively, D is TRBD1 (5 bases). Germline V gene lookup returns CDR1 SGHRS and CDR2 YFSETQ. Trimming took 7 bases from V and 6 from J, leaving 7 bases between them. The CDR3 runs to 11 residues. CDR3 sequence: CASQGPGELFF. Here the CDR3 DNA reads TGCGCCAGCCAGGGTCCCGGGGAGCTGTTTTTT.

The chain recombines TRBV20-1 with TRBJ2-1; 16 bases are shared with TRBD2. Trimming took 3 bases from V and 9 from J; bases not matched to a gene: 5. Germline V lookup: CDR1 DFQATT, CDR2 SNEGSKA (reference sequence). The CDR3 has 15 residues. The CDR3 region is CSASTGLAGGSEQFF. DNA of the CDR3: TGCAGTGCTAGTACGGGACTAGCGGGAGGGAGTGAGCAGTTCTTC.

The chain recombines TRBV2 with TRBJ2-5, with 9 bases fitting TRBD2. CDR3 length: 15 residues. The J segment lost 1 base and the V segment lost 0 bases, leaving 0 bases of the junction unmatched. The germline gives CDR1 SNHLY, CDR2 FYNNEI. DNA for the CDR3: TGTGCCAGCAGTGAAGCACTAGCGGGCCAAGAGACCCAGTACTTC. Protein sequence: CASSEALAGQETQYF.

The CDR3 reads CASSPSAGIYNEQFF. For the CDR3, the DNA is TGTGCCAGCAGCCCCTCAGCGGGAATTTACAATGAGCAGTTCTTC. The V and J genes are TRBV25-1 and TRBJ2-1, with 7 nucleotides matching TRBD2. This CDR3 contains 15 residues. From germline, CDR1 is MGHDK and CDR2 SYGVNS. V shed 6 bases, J shed 4 bases, and the junction held 9 bases outside the gene matches.

CDR3 protein: CASSFRDTYYEQYF. DNA of the CDR3: TGTGCCAGCAGTTTTAGGGACACATACTACGAGCAGTACTTC. The chain is built from TRBV27 and TRBJ2-7; the D gene is possibly TRBD1 (6 bases). Between the trimmed V and J ends, which lost 3 bases and 3 bases, there was a span of 12 bases. Looked up from germline, CDR1 is MNHEY and CDR2 is SMNVEV (reference sequence). The CDR3 length is 14 residues.

This clone has only a few counts. The chain couples TRBV30 to TRBJ2-7; 8 bases match TRBD2. The CDR3 runs 15 residues. From germline, CDR1 is GTSNPN and CDR2 SVGIG (reference sequence). The V and J ends lost 2 bases and 3 bases, in that order; junction bases with no gene match: 9. CDR3: CAWSSRGGHLYEQYF. Here the CDR3 DNA reads TGTGCCTGGAGTAGCCGGGGGGGACACCTCTACGAGCAGTACTTC.

The gene calls are TRBV5-5 and TRBJ2-7; 7 nucleotides match TRBD1. This CDR3 region has 12 residues. Germline CDR1 reads SGHKS; CDR2 reads YYEKEE (reference sequence). CDR3 coding DNA: TGTGGCTCAGAGGGGGCCGCCTACGAGCAGTACTTC. This codes for CGSEGAAYEQYF.

This clone has a handful of counts. The chain couples TRBV2 to TRBJ2-3, with 9 bases lining up with TRBD2. J lost 5 bases, V lost 1 base, and 7 bases had no gene match. This CDR3 comprises 16 residues. CDR1 and CDR2 (germline): SNHLY, FYNNEI. CDR3 DNA sequence: TGTGCCAGCAGTGAAGGGGGCGGGAGGGCCCTAGATACGCAGTATTTT. Translation gives CASSEGGGRALDTQYF.

The chain recombines TRBV27 with TRBJ2-2, with TRBD1 as a possible D gene (5 bases). V was shortened by 4 bases and J by 0 bases, with 18 bases between the two germline ends. The CDR3 runs 18 residues. CDR1 and CDR2 from the germline V gene are MNHEY and SMNVEV (reference sequence). CDR3 sequence (DNA): TGTGCCAGCAGTTCATTCATCGGTAGGGGTCCGAACACCGGGGAGCTGTTTTTT. Amino acids: CASSSFIGRGPNTGELFF.

This clone was seen once. This chain uses TRBV5-4 with TRBJ2-7, with 8 bases that match TRBD1. The germline gives CDR1 SGHNT, CDR2 YYREEE (reference sequence). J gave up 5 bases and V 0 bases, and 4 bases lay outside the gene matches. CDR3 length: 14 amino acids. CDR3 DNA: TGTGCCAGCAGCTTGGGACAGGGGTTGCACGAGCAGTACTTC. The encoded protein is CASSLGQGLHEQYF.

The rearrangement uses TRBV3-1 (or the pseudogene TRBV3-2) and TRBJ2-7; 11 bases align to TRBD2. The germline V gene encodes CDR1 LGHDT and CDR2 YNNKEL (reference sequence). V was pared by 0 bases and J by 0 bases, with 1 base of the junction left unmatched. The CDR3 spans 16 residues. The CDR3 reads CASSQDGTSGSYEQYF. CDR3 DNA: TGTGCCAGCAGCCAAGACGGGACTAGCGGCTCCTACGAGCAGTACTTC.

This chain connects TRBV19 to TRBJ2-1, with D unclear. The CDR3 is 15 residues long. Germline-derived CDR1 and CDR2 are LNHDA and SQIVND (reference sequence). The V end was cut by 3 bases, the J end by 2 bases, with 11 bases between. The CDR3 sequence: CASSIEAATYNEQFF. CDR3 in DNA: TGTGCCAGTAGTATCGAGGCGGCTACCTACAATGAGCAGTTCTTC.

This sequence joins TRBV2 and TRBJ2-3, with 8 bases matching TRBD2. Trimming removed 4 bases from V and 1 base from J; junction bases left unmatched: 1. The germline V gene has CDR1 SNHLY and CDR2 FYNNEI. The CDR3 runs 14 residues. The CDR3 coding sequence is TGTGCCAGCAGTGCTAGCGGGCGCACAGATACGCAGTATTTT. This codes for CASSASGRTDTQYF.